This is a list of T cell receptor beta chains from one sample in a study of blood T cell repertoires in COVID-19. This table comes from immunoSEQ multiplex PCR, and its TCRdb copy is limited to in-frame clones, with some not included. The table has about 140,000 clones, approximately 87% seen once; the top ten hold 30% to 45%. Sample: peripheral blood. All receptors derive from a man in his forties or fifties who had recovered from COVID-19. Both conserved end residues are part of each CDR3. Fields, in order: V gene, clone size, D gene, J gene, CDR3 protein, CDR3 DNA. D genes are given only for firm matches. Expanded clones are given a class, and other clones once, few, many or no size at all.

V: TRBV3-1/TRBV3-2
size: NA
D: TRBD1
J: TRBJ2-7
CDR3: CASSQALGTVYEQYF
DNA: TGTGCCAGCAGCCAAGCTCTCGGGACAGTCTACGAGCAGTACTTC

V: TRBV4-1
size: NA
D: TRBD2
J: TRBJ2-1
CDR3: CASSQGRGVNEQFF
DNA: TGCGCCAGCAGCCAAGGCCGGGGGGTGAATGAGCAGTTCTTC

V: TRBV5-6
size: NA
D: NA
J: TRBJ2-7
CDR3: CASSLRAALSSYEQYF
DNA: TGTGCCAGCAGCTTGAGAGCGGCGCTGAGTTCCTACGAGCAGTACTTC

V: TRBV5-5
size: NA
D: NA
J: TRBJ1-3
CDR3: CASSLQINSGNTIYF
DNA: TGTGCCAGCAGCTTGCAGATAAACTCTGGAAACACCATATATTTT

V: TRBV2
size: NA
D: NA
J: TRBJ1-3
CDR3: CASSVIPGSVTSGNTIYF
DNA: TGTGCCAGCAGTGTTATCCCGGGATCCGTAACGTCTGGAAACACCATATATTTT

V: TRBV11-2
size: NA
D: NA
J: TRBJ2-6
CDR3: CASIGGIYSSGANVLTF
DNA: TGTGCCAGCATAGGAGGAATATATAGCTCTGGGGCCAACGTCCTGACTTTC

V: TRBV10-3
size: NA
D: NA
J: TRBJ1-1
CDR3: CAISESGRALNTEAFF
DNA: TGTGCCATCAGTGAGTCGGGGAGGGCTTTGAACACTGAAGCTTTCTTT

V: TRBV12-2
size: NA
D: NA
J: TRBJ1-4
CDR3: CASRPPTGHEKLFF
DNA: TGTGCAAGTCGCCCACCGACAGGCCATGAAAAACTGTTTTTT

V: TRBV7-2
size: once
D: TRBD1
J: TRBJ1-2
CDR3: CASSLVATGEVGGYTF
DNA: TGTGCCAGCAGCTTAGTCGCGACAGGGGAAGTTGGTGGCTACACCTTC

V: TRBV5-1
size: NA
D: TRBD1
J: TRBJ1-2
CDR3: CASSEQGGLYGYTF
DNA: TGCGCCAGCAGCGAGCAGGGGGGACTTTACGGCTACACCTTC

V: TRBV18
size: NA
D: TRBD2
J: TRBJ2-1
CDR3: CASSPTASGYNEQFF
DNA: TGTGCCAGCTCACCAACGGCTAGCGGATACAATGAGCAGTTCTTC

V: TRBV7-2
size: once
D: TRBD1
J: TRBJ1-1
CDR3: CASSPTGGQGNTEAFF
DNA: TGTGCCAGCAGCCCCACCGGGGGACAGGGGAACACTGAAGCTTTCTTT

V: TRBV4-1
size: NA
D: TRBD1
J: TRBJ1-1
CDR3: CASSQDVRDRALIREIRAFF
DNA: TGCGCCAGCAGCCAGGACGTCCGGGACAGAGCACTGATTAGGGAAATACGAGCTTTCTTT

V: TRBV7-8
size: NA
D: TRBD1
J: TRBJ1-6
CDR3: CASSYNRGRSYNSPLHF
DNA: TGTGCCAGCAGCTATAACAGGGGAAGGTCCTATAATTCACCCCTCCACTTT

V: TRBV6-2/TRBV6-3
size: NA
D: TRBD2
J: TRBJ2-3
CDR3: CASSRSIPSGGATDTQYF
DNA: TGTGCCAGCAGCCGATCCATCCCGAGCGGGGGGGCAACAGATACGCAGTATTTT